This entry lists 25 T cell receptor beta chains sequenced from one sample in a study of T cell responses to AZD1222 COVID-19 vaccine. Produced via immunoSEQ multiplex PCR; TCRdb's table is partial and in-frame only. Of around 200,000 clones detected, over 85% appear once; the ten largest clones hold around 0.93%. Sequencing was performed on peripheral blood, taken 28 days after the second dose of the MenACWY control vaccine. These receptors originate from an adult who received the MenACWY meningococcal vaccine as a control.

The CDR3 reads CASSTGTGFPVNTEAFF. CDR3 bases: TGTGCCAGCAGCACAGGGACAGGGTTCCCCGTGAACACTGAAGCTTTCTTT. The chain has TRBV5-8 and TRBJ1-1, with 9 bases matching TRBD1. In germline, CDR1 is SGHTS, CDR2 YDEGEE. CDR3 size: 17 residues. The V and J ends lost 4 bases and 0 bases, in that order; junction bases with no gene match: 10.

This sequence joins TRBV24-1 and TRBJ2-3, with D possibly being TRBD2 (6 bases). CDR1 and CDR2 (germline): KGHDR, SFDVKD. The CDR3 has 13 amino acids. V was shortened by 4 bases and J by 3 bases, with 7 bases between the two germline ends. CDR3 residues: CATSEGGTDTQYF. CDR3 bases: TGTGCCACCAGTGAGGGAGGAACAGATACGCAGTATTTT.

The chain recombines TRBV3-1 (or the pseudogene TRBV3-2) with TRBJ1-4; 10 nucleotides agree with TRBD1. The CDR3 runs to 17 residues. Germline V gives CDR1 LGHDT, CDR2 YNNKEL (reference sequence). V lost 4 bases and J lost 5; bases outside the gene matches: 10. The CDR3 DNA is TGTGCCAGCAGCCCCCGGACAGGGGGAATGGGGAATGAAAAACTGTTTTTT. It encodes CASSPRTGGMGNEKLFF.

V usage is TRBV15 and J usage is TRBJ1-1; D gene unclear. The CDR3 totals 15 residues. V gave up 1 base and J gave up 8 bases, with 17 bases separating them. The V gene's germline CDR1 is LNHNV and CDR2 YYDKDF (reference sequence). For the CDR3, the DNA is TGTGCCACCAGCAGAGGCGAGGGTTGGCCCTCCGAAGCTTTCTTT. Amino acids: CATSRGEGWPSEAFF.

This chain uses TRBV5-1 with TRBJ2-3; 7 bases agree with TRBD1. CDR1 SGHRS and CDR2 YFSETQ come from the germline V gene. CDR3 length: 15 amino acids. Trimming removed 3 bases from V and 1 base from J; junction bases left unmatched: 5. Here the CDR3 DNA reads TGCGCCAGCAGCTCCCGAACAGGGGGCACAGATACGCAGTATTTT. It codes for CASSSRTGGTDTQYF.

The chain has TRBV5-4 and TRBJ1-2; D is uncertain. This CDR3 spans 14 amino acids. V was pared by 4 bases and J by 7 bases, with 17 bases between. Germline loops: CDR1 SGHNT, CDR2 YYREEE (reference sequence). The CDR3 sequence: CASSPDPGLGGYTF. CDR3 in DNA: TGTGCCAGCAGCCCGGACCCCGGCCTGGGTGGCTACACCTTC.

CDR3 sequence reads: CASSRQGGTNTEAFF. The CDR3 region has the DNA TGTGCCAGCAGCAGACAGGGGGGTACGAACACTGAAGCTTTCTTT. The gene calls are TRBV2 and TRBJ1-1; the match to TRBD1 covers 9 bases. There are 15 residues in the CDR3. Germline V gene data show CDR1 as SNHLY and CDR2 as FYNNEI. V lost 6 bases and J lost 1; bases outside the gene matches: 6. Supplemented by reference TRBV2 and TRBJ1-1, the full variable domain reads EPEVTQTPSHQVTQMGQEVILRCVPISNHLYFYWYRQILGQKVEFLVSFYNNEISEKSEIFDDQFSVERPDGSNFTLKIRSTKLEDSAMYFCASSRQGGTNTEAFFGQGTRLTVV.

The chain employs TRBV4-2 and TRBJ1-3; D not resolved. V was pared by 4 bases and J by 1 base, with 8 bases between. There are 14 residues in the CDR3. Germline V gene lookup returns CDR1 LGHNA and CDR2 YNFKEQ. The CDR3 coding sequence is TGTGCCAGCAGCCTGGAAGGTTCTGGAAACACCATATATTTT. Its protein is CASSLEGSGNTIYF.

The genes are TRBV6-5 and TRBJ2-2; D is unclear. The germline V gene has CDR1 MNHEY and CDR2 SVGAGI. There are 14 residues in the CDR3. V dropped 6 bases and J dropped 0 bases, with 8 bases sitting between them. CDR3 protein: CASRGYANTGELFF. The CDR3, as DNA: TGTGCCAGCAGGGGGTACGCGAACACCGGGGAGCTGTTTTTT.

The chain carries TRBV3-1 (or the pseudogene TRBV3-2) and TRBJ1-1; D is perhaps TRBD1 (5 bases). This CDR3 contains 12 residues. With 4 bases removed from V and 8 bases from J, the gap between germline ends came to 11 bases. Looked up from germline, CDR1 is LGHDT and CDR2 is YNNKEL (reference sequence). CDR3 coding DNA: TGTGCCAGCAGCCCGGGACTCGGGGAAGCTTTCTTT. Residues: CASSPGLGEAFF.

CDR3 DNA: TGTGCCAGCAGACATAGTTACAGGTTCGGGGAGACCCAGCATTTT. It translates to CASRHSYRFGETQHF. The V gene is TRBV6-6, the J gene TRBJ1-5; D is perhaps TRBD1 (5 bases). The germline V gene encodes CDR1 MNHNY and CDR2 SVGAGI (reference sequence). V was cut by 6 bases and J by 11 bases, with 23 bases left in between. This CDR3 region has 15 residues.

The V gene is TRBV7-9, the J gene TRBJ2-7; D gene unclear. Per germline, CDR1 SEHNR and CDR2 FQNEAQ (reference sequence). Trimming removed 5 bases from V and 4 bases from J, with 15 bases in between. The CDR3 has 14 amino acids. The CDR3 is CASSQEVWGYEQYF. In DNA form, the CDR3 reads TGTGCCAGCAGCCAAGAGGTATGGGGATACGAGCAGTACTTC.

The V and J genes are TRBV2 and TRBJ2-2; unclear D gene. Germline V gene lookup returns CDR1 SNHLY and CDR2 FYNNEI. The CDR3 has 12 residues. The germline V and J ends were trimmed by 3 bases and 6 bases, with 5 bases remaining between them. As DNA, the CDR3 is TGTGCCAGCAGTGATGGACCCGGGGAGCTGTTTTTT. It codes for CASSDGPGELFF.

The gene calls are TRBV7-2 and TRBJ1-2; D gene uncertain. Germline assignment: CDR1 SGHTA and CDR2 FQGNSA. This CDR3 is 14 amino acids long. The V end was cut by 0 bases, the J end by 4 bases, with 9 bases between. CDR3 in DNA: TGTGCCAGCAGCTTAGCCGGGAAGCCCTATGGCTACACCTTC. Protein sequence: CASSLAGKPYGYTF.

The CDR3 loop is CASSTTGGTYGYTF. In DNA, the CDR3 is TGCGCCAGCAGCACCACAGGGGGGACCTATGGCTACACCTTC. The V call is TRBV5-1, the J call TRBJ1-2; 8 bases line up with TRBD1. The J segment lost 4 bases and the V segment lost 4 bases, leaving 6 bases of the junction unmatched. The CDR3 runs to 14 residues. Per germline, CDR1 SGHRS and CDR2 YFSETQ.

The V gene is TRBV7-9, the J gene TRBJ2-5; 14 positions match TRBD2. Germline V gene lookup returns CDR1 SEHNR and CDR2 FQNEAQ (reference sequence). V gave up 0 bases and J gave up 2 bases; unmatched junction bases: 2. The CDR3 covers 17 residues. The CDR3, as DNA: TGTGCCAGCAGCTTAGCGAGGACTAGCGGGGGGCAAGAGACCCAGTACTTC. Amino acid sequence: CASSLARTSGGQETQYF.

The CDR3 sequence: CASSYGQGGNQPQHF. In DNA, the CDR3 is TGTGCCAGCAGTTACGGACAGGGCGGCAATCAGCCCCAGCATTTT. This chain joins TRBV6-6 and TRBJ1-5, with 8 bases lining up with TRBD1. Germline CDR1 is MNHNY and CDR2 is SVGAGI (reference sequence). With 2 bases clipped from V and 2 bases from J, the junction kept 2 bases outside the gene matches. The CDR3 extends over 15 amino acids.

The chain is built from TRBV18 and TRBJ1-1; the match to TRBD1 covers 8 bases. V lost 4 bases and J lost 1; bases outside the gene matches: 5. This CDR3 is built from 15 residues. Germline CDR1 reads KGHSH; CDR2 reads LQKENI. The DNA for the CDR3 is TGTGCCAGCTCACGAGGTACAGGGGGGAACACTGAAGCTTTCTTT. Amino acid sequence: CASSRGTGGNTEAFF.

The V call is TRBV5-6, the J call TRBJ1-1; D not certain. Germline V gives CDR1 SGHDT, CDR2 YYEEEE. The CDR3 consists of 12 residues. V was shortened by 1 base and J by 11 bases, with 12 bases between the two germline ends. The CDR3 DNA reads as TGTGCCAGCAGCTTGTGGGCCGCGGGGGCTTTCTTT. Amino acids: CASSLWAAGAFF.

This clone has just a few counts. The chain is built from TRBV28 and TRBJ2-1, with D perhaps TRBD2 (6 bases). This CDR3 region has 17 residues. Germline CDR1 is MDHEN and CDR2 is SYDVKM. V was pared by 5 bases and J by 0 bases, with 17 bases between. The CDR3: CASSTLGLGSSYNEQFF. CDR3 sequence (DNA): TGTGCCAGCAGTACTCTGGGACTCGGAAGCTCCTACAATGAGCAGTTCTTC. The whole variable domain, filled in from reference TRBV28 and TRBJ2-1, reads DVKVTQSSRYLVKRTGEKVFLECVQDMDHENMFWYRQDPGLGLRLIYFSYDVKMKEKGDIPEGYSVSREKKERFSLILESASTNQTSMYLCASSTLGLGSSYNEQFFGPGTRLTVL.

The V call is TRBV25-1, the J call TRBJ2-6; D is undetermined. Germline V gene sequence: CDR1 MGHDK, CDR2 SYGVNS. The CDR3 runs 16 residues. V was pared by 5 bases and J by 2 bases, with 13 bases between. CDR3 bases: TGTGCCAGCAGTCCCCAGGACCCTCCTGGGGCCAACGTCCTGACTTTC. This gives the protein CASSPQDPPGANVLTF.

V usage is TRBV11-2 and J usage is TRBJ1-6, with D perhaps TRBD1 (5 bases). Trimming took off 4 bases at V and 8 bases at J, with 18 bases between the two ends. Germline CDR1 reads SGHAT; CDR2 reads FQNNGV. The CDR3 extends over 16 amino acids. The CDR3, as DNA: TGTGCCAGCAGCTCCTCAGGGAGTCGGTTCCATTCACCCCTCCACTTT. This codes for CASSSSGSRFHSPLHF.

This clone was recorded once. CDR3 sequence (DNA): TGCGCCAGCAGCCCGAAGGGGAACACTGAAGCTTTCTTT. Its protein product is CASSPKGNTEAFF. This rearrangement joins TRBV4-3 to TRBJ1-1, with D hard to call. Deletions cut 4 bases from V and 1 base from J, with 7 bases between. The CDR3 loop spans 13 amino acids. The germline V gene has CDR1 LGHNA and CDR2 YSLEER.

This chain uses TRBV4-3 with TRBJ1-1; D might be TRBD1 (5 bases). The CDR3 totals 12 residues. CDR1 LGHNA and CDR2 YSLEER come from the germline V gene. The V end lost 3 bases, the J end lost 6 bases, and 8 bases lay between the germline ends. The CDR3 spells CASSHQGSEAFF. CDR3 in DNA: TGCGCCAGCAGCCACCAGGGTTCTGAAGCTTTCTTT.

The V gene is TRBV7-9, the J gene TRBJ1-3; D is perhaps TRBD1 (6 bases). Germline CDR1 is SEHNR and CDR2 is FQNEAQ (reference sequence). Trimming removed 5 bases from V and 3 bases from J, with 17 bases in between. The CDR3 contains 16 residues. The CDR3 coding sequence is TGTGCCAGCAGCCCGGGACAAACTTCGGGTGGAAACACCATATATTTT. It is translated as CASSPGQTSGGNTIYF.